This T cell receptor beta chain is drawn from a study of blood T cell repertoires in COVID-19. Study at large: Collection of acute and convalescent COVID-19 samples took place in the United States, Italy and Spain.

This clone was observed once. V gave up 6 bases and J gave up 3 bases; unmatched junction bases: 6. Germline values: CDR1 MDHEN, CDR2 SYDVKM. This CDR3 is 14 amino acids long. The protocol was immunoSEQ multiplex PCR, while the TCRdb copy is restricted to in-frame clones and leaves out a portion. The profile covers fewer than 65,000 clones, with around four fifths appearing a single time and 12% taken by the ten largest. The J gene is TRBJ2-7, the V gene TRBV28; 9 bases align to TRBD1. Sequencing was performed on peripheral blood. The TCR originated in a human donor in a cohort sampled during active COVID-19. The CDR3 protein is CASRRTGVIYEQYF. In nucleotides, the CDR3 is TGTGCCAGCAGACGGACAGGGGTGATCTACGAGCAGTACTTC. The variable domain in full, with the rest retrieved from reference TRBV28 and TRBJ2-7, is DVKVTQSSRYLVKRTGEKVFLECVQDMDHENMFWYRQDPGLGLRLIYFSYDVKMKEKGDIPEGYSVSREKKERFSLILESASTNQTSMYLCASRRTGVIYEQYFGPGTRLTVT.